The 17 T cell receptor beta chains below come from one sample, sequenced in a study of PD-1 blockade in classical Hodgkin lymphoma. Here immunoSEQ multiplex PCR was the method, and the copy in TCRdb shows in-frame clones only, minus some. The sample consists of tens of thousands of clones, approximately 64% of them appearing once. Relapses following autologous stem cell transplantation were seen in all patients, with brentuximab vedotin exposure varying. Sample: peripheral blood mononuclear cells (PBMCs), taken at baseline. The source of these receptors is a human donor with classical Hodgkin lymphoma.

This chain connects TRBV5-6 to TRBJ2-5, with D uncertain. V was clipped by 0 bases and J by 5 bases, with 5 bases between them. In germline, CDR1 is SGHDT, CDR2 YYEEEE. This CDR3 spans 12 amino acids. The CDR3: CASSLVSETQYF. The CDR3 DNA reads as TGTGCCAGCAGCTTGGTATCGGAGACCCAGTACTTC.

The J gene is TRBJ2-7, the V gene TRBV5-5; D unresolved. V was shortened by 4 bases and J by 2 bases, with 4 bases between the two germline ends. CDR1 and CDR2 (germline): SGHKS, YYEKEE (reference sequence). The CDR3 sequence is 11 residues long. The CDR3 bases are TGTGCCAGCAGCATGACCTACGAGCAGTACTTC. Translated: CASSMTYEQYF.

The V call is TRBV4-3, the J call TRBJ1-1; unclear D gene. Per the germline V gene, CDR1 is LGHNA and CDR2 is YSLEER. The CDR3 runs to 15 residues. V was pared by 4 bases and J by 2 bases, with 14 bases between. The CDR3 here is CASSLNPQENTEAFF. CDR3 coding DNA: TGCGCCAGCAGCCTAAATCCTCAGGAAAACACTGAAGCTTTCTTT.

The chain employs TRBV5-1 and TRBJ1-3; 7 bases are shared with TRBD1. The germline V gene has CDR1 SGHRS and CDR2 YFSETQ. The junction had 12 bases not matched to a gene; V was cut back by 5 bases and J by 4 bases. This CDR3 spans 16 amino acids. The CDR3 DNA follows: TGCGCCAGCAGTCGAAGCCAACAGGGGCTCGGAAACACCATATATTTT. Protein product: CASSRSQQGLGNTIYF.

The chain employs TRBV27 and TRBJ2-5; 11 bases fit TRBD1. V lost 5 bases to trimming and J lost 5 bases; unmatched junction nucleotides: 7. Germline V gene sequence: CDR1 MNHEY, CDR2 SMNVEV (reference sequence). CDR3 length: 15 amino acids. CDR3 sequence: CASSVRTGGRETQYF. CDR3 bases: TGTGCCAGCAGTGTCAGGACAGGGGGCCGCGAGACCCAGTACTTC.

The chain couples TRBV19 to TRBJ2-7, with a possible D match to TRBD1 (5 bases). CDR1 LNHDA and CDR2 SQIVND come from the germline V gene (reference sequence). This CDR3 comprises 13 residues. Between the trimmed V and J ends, which lost 6 bases and 4 bases, there was a span of 13 bases. CDR3 nucleotides: TGTGCCAGTAGCCCGACAGTTCATTACGAGCAGTACTTC. This codes for CASSPTVHYEQYF. Complete variable domain (other parts from reference TRBV19 and TRBJ2-7): DGGITQSPKYLFRKEGQNVTLSCEQNLNHDAMYWYRQDPGQGLRLIYYSQIVNDFQKGDIAEGYSVSREKKESFPLTVTSAQKNPTAFYLCASSPTVHYEQYFGPGTRLTVT.

This clone has a single count. V gene TRBV5-6 combines with J gene TRBJ1-3; D is unclear. Trimming took off 4 bases at V and 0 bases at J, with 11 bases between the two ends. CDR1 SGHDT and CDR2 YYEEEE come from the germline V gene. This CDR3 contains 15 residues. CDR3 nucleotides: TGTGCCAGCAGCCGACTTTTTGCCTCTGGAAACACCATATATTTT. It codes for CASSRLFASGNTIYF.

The chain combines TRBV7-9 with TRBJ1-4; D perhaps matches TRBD1 (5 bases). The CDR3 contains 15 residues. Germline-derived CDR1 and CDR2 are SEHNR and FQNEAQ (reference sequence). The V end was cut by 0 bases, the J end by 6 bases, with 11 bases between. The CDR3 DNA reads as TGTGCCAGCAGCTTAGCGAGAGGGGCTGATGAAAAACTGTTTTTT. Encoded protein: CASSLARGADEKLFF.

In DNA, the CDR3 is TGTGCCAGCAGCTTGGGATCACGGGGGAGAAACAATGAGCAGTTCTTC. It yields the protein CASSLGSRGRNNEQFF. The gene calls are TRBV5-4 and TRBJ2-1; D might be TRBD2 (6 bases). V was shortened by 0 bases and J by 5 bases, with 15 bases between the two germline ends. CDR1 is SGHNT, CDR2 YYREEE, per germline (reference sequence). The CDR3 covers 16 residues.

The CDR3 is CASSPQGQGNQPQHF. The CDR3 nucleotides read TGTGCCAGCTCACCGCAGGGGCAGGGCAATCAGCCCCAGCATTTT. This rearrangement joins TRBV18 to TRBJ1-5, with a weak D call TRBD1 (6 bases). CDR1 is KGHSH and CDR2 is LQKENI in the germline V gene. This CDR3 has 15 amino acids. The V end was cut by 3 bases, the J end by 2 bases, with 11 bases between.

V is TRBV5-1 and J is TRBJ1-1; D is possibly TRBD1 (6 bases). The V and J ends lost 5 bases and 0 bases respectively, with 14 bases between them. The germline V gene has CDR1 SGHRS and CDR2 YFSETQ. The length of the CDR3 is 15 residues. This CDR3 is CASRLARGMNTEAFF. The CDR3 DNA reads TGCGCCAGCAGGCTTGCCAGGGGCATGAACACTGAAGCTTTCTTT.

The chain joins TRBV19 to TRBJ2-1, with 11 bases aligning to TRBD2. The CDR3 runs 16 residues. The V gene end was trimmed by 4 bases and the J gene end by 4 bases; junction bases not matched to a gene: 6. Germline V gives CDR1 LNHDA, CDR2 SQIVND (reference sequence). CDR3 loop: CASSTEGLAEYNEQFF. The CDR3 DNA sequence: TGTGCCAGTAGTACGGAGGGACTAGCGGAATACAATGAGCAGTTCTTC.

This chain joins TRBV6-1 and TRBJ1-4; D is unresolved. CDR3 length: 15 amino acids. V was clipped by 3 bases and J by 4 bases, with 12 bases between them. Per the germline V gene, CDR1 is MNHNS and CDR2 is SASEGT. CDR3 amino acids: CASSDRGLGNEKLFF. The DNA of the CDR3 is TGTGCCAGCAGTGACCGAGGGTTAGGTAATGAAAAACTGTTTTTT.

This chain connects TRBV7-2 to TRBJ2-7, with D possibly matching TRBD2 (7 bases). The V gene's germline CDR1 is SGHTA and CDR2 FQGNSA. V was trimmed by 8 bases and J by 2 bases, leaving 19 bases between them. The CDR3 has 15 residues. This CDR3 is CASRGAAGATYEQYF. The CDR3 bases are TGTGCCAGCCGCGGGGCGGCGGGGGCGACCTACGAGCAGTACTTC.

The chain employs TRBV7-6 and TRBJ2-3, with 8 bases matching TRBD2. Germline CDR1 SGHVS, CDR2 FNYEAQ. V was pared by 4 bases and J by 0 bases, with 3 bases of the junction left unmatched. The CDR3 covers 15 residues. CDR3 sequence (DNA): TGTGCCAGCAGCTATGCTAGCGGGAGCACAGATACGCAGTATTTT. Protein product: CASSYASGSTDTQYF.

The chain joins TRBV30 to TRBJ1-1; possible D gene TRBD1, 5 bases. V lost 0 bases to trimming and J lost 1 base, with 12 bases between them. In germline, CDR1 is GTSNPN, CDR2 SVGIG (reference sequence). The CDR3 sequence is 15 residues long. In nucleotides, the CDR3 is TGTGCCTGGAGTGTGGCAGGGCTTGGGAACACTGAAGCTTTCTTT. Residues: CAWSVAGLGNTEAFF.

CDR3 sequence reads: CASRGSTVVMEKLFF. The CDR3 DNA reads as TGTGCCAGCAGAGGGTCGACAGTCGTAATGGAAAAACTGTTTTTT. This chain links TRBV7-9 with TRBJ1-4; the D gene is possibly TRBD1 (5 bases). Germline CDR1 is SEHNR and CDR2 is FQNEAQ (reference sequence). CDR3 length: 15 residues. V dropped 6 bases and J dropped 8 bases, with 19 bases sitting between them.